This TCR beta chain was obtained from a study of Ad26.COV2.S vaccination and SARS-CoV-2 variants. Libraries were prepared by immunoSEQ multiplex PCR; TCRdb keeps only in-frame clonotypes and omits some of them. Altogether some 350,000 clones are present, about 91% being singletons, with the ten largest covering 3% to 4%. CDR1 SNHLY and CDR2 FYNNEI come from the germline V gene. V was trimmed by 6 bases and J by 0 bases, leaving 11 bases between them. The length of the CDR3 is 15 residues. Points on this clone: Its cognate antigen is unknown.

Study-level findings and limits: Analyses that measured TCR breadth and depth may have underestimated total T cell responses. Spike-specific responses of CD8+ and CD4+ T cells were reported to display substantial breadth after vaccination. Ad26.COV2.S recipients had broader spike-specific TCRs (P = 0.0014). Whether participants received vaccine or placebo, their non-spike TCR breadth was similar.

V gene TRBV2 combines with J gene TRBJ1-4, with D possibly being TRBD1 (5 bases). The sample in question was peripheral blood, obtained after recovery from COVID-19. The clonotype was recovered from a human donor who had recovered from COVID-19. In nucleotides, the CDR3 is TGTGCCAGCAGGGACACCGAAGCAACTAATGAAAAACTGTTTTTT. It translates to CASRDTEATNEKLFF.